The 16 T cell receptor beta chains reported below all come from one sample, sequenced in a study of blood T cell repertoires in COVID-19. This table comes from immunoSEQ multiplex PCR, and its TCRdb copy is limited to in-frame clones, with some not included. The sample yields around 100,000 clones, 84% seen once. Material for sequencing was peripheral blood. These receptor sequences come from a man in his 60s with acute or convalescent COVID-19.

The rearrangement joins TRBV9 to TRBJ1-4; D unclear. V was shortened by 0 bases and J by 14 bases, with 14 bases between the two germline ends. Germline CDR1 SGDLS, CDR2 YYNGEE. The CDR3 runs 13 residues. The CDR3 coding sequence is TGTGCCAGCAGCGTAGCTTCGGAGGGCAGGCTGTTTTTT. As protein: CASSVASEGRLFF.

The genes are TRBV24-1 and TRBJ2-1; 9 nucleotides align to TRBD1. This CDR3 is built from 14 residues. Germline V lookup: CDR1 KGHDR, CDR2 SFDVKD. The trim removed 0 bases at V and 9 bases at J, leaving 2 bases unmatched. Written as DNA, the CDR3 is TGTGCCACCAGTGATTTGGGACAGGGGAGTGAGCAGTTCTTC. It translates to CATSDLGQGSEQFF.

The chain joins TRBV11-3 to TRBJ2-7; weak D call: TRBD2 (6 bases). Looked up from germline, CDR1 is SGHNT and CDR2 is YENEEA. This CDR3 comprises 15 residues. V was cut by 1 base and J by 0 bases, with 10 bases left in between. CDR3 in amino acids: CASSLGGGVSYEQYV. CDR3 in DNA: TGTGCCAGCAGCTTAGGAGGAGGGGTCTCCTACGAGCAGTACGTC.

The V gene is TRBV28, the J gene TRBJ1-6; 8 bases agree with TRBD1. The ends lost 6 bases at V and 0 bases at J; junction bases unmatched: 4. Germline V gives CDR1 MDHEN, CDR2 SYDVKM. This CDR3 spans 16 amino acids. The CDR3 loop reads CASSPTGASYNSPLHF. CDR3 DNA: TGTGCCAGCAGCCCGACAGGGGCCTCCTATAATTCACCCCTCCACTTT.

This chain links TRBV20-1 with TRBJ2-1; unclear D gene. CDR1 is DFQATT and CDR2 is SNEGSKA in the germline V gene (reference sequence). V was trimmed by 3 bases and J by 5 bases, leaving 5 bases between them. The CDR3 has 11 residues. CDR3 DNA sequence: TGCAGTGCTAGGCTAAACAATGAGCAGTTCTTC. Protein product: CSARLNNEQFF.

The V gene is TRBV6-2 or TRBV6-3, the J gene TRBJ1-1, with D perhaps TRBD1 (5 bases). This CDR3 has 14 amino acids. Trimming cost V 0 bases and J 8 bases, with 13 bases left between them. Germline V gives CDR1 MNHEY, CDR2 SVGEGT. The CDR3 spells CASSYSRGTGEAFF. CDR3 DNA: TGTGCCAGCAGTTACTCGAGAGGGACTGGGGAAGCTTTCTTT.

The chain carries TRBV5-1 and TRBJ2-5, with 7 bases that match TRBD2. CDR1 is SGHRS, CDR2 YFSETQ, per germline. V lost 7 bases and J lost 7; bases outside the gene matches: 19. The CDR3 is 16 residues long. The CDR3 protein is CASFLRAGDLWGTQYF. CDR3 sequence (DNA): TGCGCCAGCTTTCTGAGGGCGGGAGACTTATGGGGGACCCAGTACTTC. Based on the CDR3 plus reference TRBV5-1 and TRBJ2-5, the full variable domain is KAGVTQTPRYLIKTRGQQVTLSCSPISGHRSVSWYQQTPGQGLQFLFEYFSETQRNKGNFPGRFSGRQFSNSRSEMNVSTLELGDSALYLCASFLRAGDLWGTQYFGPGTRLLVL.

The rearrangement uses TRBV9 and TRBJ2-3; a weak D match, TRBD2 (5 bases). Per germline, CDR1 SGDLS and CDR2 YYNGEE. CDR3 length equals 14 residues. Trimming left V 6 bases short and J 2 bases short, with 13 bases between. CDR3 sequence reads: CASTGGGSTDTQYF. Here the CDR3 DNA reads TGTGCCAGCACCGGAGGTGGTTCCACAGATACGCAGTATTTT.

The rearrangement joins TRBV5-6 to TRBJ2-5; 8 bases fit TRBD2. This CDR3 spans 15 amino acids. Unmatched junction bases numbered 10, after V lost 4 bases and J lost 5 bases. Germline V gene data show CDR1 as SGHDT and CDR2 as YYEEEE. CDR3 in amino acids: CASSPTGGAGETQYF. DNA of the CDR3: TGTGCCAGCAGCCCCACGGGGGGGGCTGGGGAGACCCAGTACTTC.

This clone was counted a few times. The genes are TRBV7-9 and TRBJ1-6, with 8 bases aligning to TRBD1. V lost 5 bases, J lost 6 bases, and 3 bases stayed unmatched. The CDR3 covers 14 residues. CDR1 and CDR2 (germline): SEHNR, FQNEAQ (reference sequence). The chain's CDR3 is CASSTTGANSPLHF. The CDR3 DNA is TGTGCCAGCAGCACGACAGGGGCTAATTCACCCCTCCACTTT.

This chain joins TRBV5-8 and TRBJ2-3; 8 positions match TRBD1. Germline CDR1 reads SGHTS; CDR2 reads YDEGEE. CDR3 length equals 15 residues. Losses at the gene ends were 4 bases for V and 2 bases for J; bases not matched to a gene: 6. The CDR3 nucleotides read TGTGCCAGCAGCCCCGGGACAGGCCACACAGATACGCAGTATTTT. This sequence encodes CASSPGTGHTDTQYF. The whole variable domain, remainder taken from reference TRBV5-8 and TRBJ2-3, is EAGVTQSPTHLIKTRGQQATLRCSPISGHTSVYWYQQALGLGLQFLLWYDEGEERNRGNFPPRFSGRQFPNYSSELNVNALELEDSALYLCASSPGTGHTDTQYFGPGTRLTVL.

V and J are TRBV28 and TRBJ2-7, with D maybe TRBD1 (8 bases). Trimming shortened V by 7 bases and J by 3 bases, and 19 bases separated the two germline ends. The length of the CDR3 is 15 residues. The germline V gene encodes CDR1 MDHEN and CDR2 SYDVKM. The DNA of the CDR3 is TGTGCCAGCACCCAGTACAGGGGGGGGAACTACGAGCAGTACTTC. Translated, it gives CASTQYRGGNYEQYF.

The V gene is TRBV2, the J gene TRBJ1-4, with a weak D call TRBD1 (5 bases). The CDR3 runs to 14 residues. The V gene's germline CDR1 is SNHLY and CDR2 FYNNEI. Trimming cost V 8 bases and J 7 bases, with 17 bases left between them. The CDR3 DNA follows: TGTGCCAGCCGTTCTTGGGGCGCTGGTGAAAAACTGTTTTTT. Translating it yields CASRSWGAGEKLFF.

This chain uses TRBV3-1 (or the pseudogene TRBV3-2) with TRBJ1-4, with D possibly matching TRBD1 (5 bases). The CDR3 has 14 amino acids. V was shortened by 4 bases and J by 7 bases, with 13 bases between the two germline ends. Germline V CDR1 and CDR2: LGHDT, YNNKEL (reference sequence). DNA for the CDR3: TGTGCCAGCAGCCGGATGGGGGGGACTGAAAAACTGTTTTTT. This gives the protein CASSRMGGTEKLFF.

DNA for the CDR3: TGTGCCAGCAGAACGGAACAGGGGGCCGCTGAAGCTTTCTTT. Protein product: CASRTEQGAAEAFF. The chain links TRBV6-5 to TRBJ1-1, with 9 nucleotides matching TRBD1. Germline loops: CDR1 MNHEY, CDR2 SVGAGI. The CDR3 sequence is 14 residues long. J was trimmed by 6 bases and V by 6 bases; bases with no gene match: 8.

The V call is TRBV19, the J call TRBJ1-1; 9 bases match TRBD1. Trimming at V came to 6 bases and at J to 1 base, leaving 0 bases not matched to a gene. The CDR3 runs 13 residues. Germline V gene lookup returns CDR1 LNHDA and CDR2 SQIVND (reference sequence). Here the CDR3 DNA reads TGTGCCAGTAGGGGACAGGGGAACACTGAAGCTTTCTTT. This codes for CASRGQGNTEAFF.